The TCR beta chain described here comes from a study of T cell clonality in common variable immunodeficiency. The V gene lost 2 bases and the J gene lost 0 bases, with 17 bases spanning the gap. The length of the CDR3 is 18 residues. Germline CDR1 is SGHRS and CDR2 is YFSETQ. Many counts were recorded for this clone. The read ends 3 residues before the CDR3 terminus; that terminus is restored from the germline J gene. Sequenced by immunoSEQ multiplex PCR; TCRdb stores in-frame clones only, minus some. The sample lists roughly 79,000 clones, none appearing once, the ten largest making up approximately 0.8%. Patients and controls were mostly of Caucasian heritage.

The chain joins TRBV5-1 to TRBJ1-4; TRBD1 might be the D (6 bases). The TCR comes from a person aged 18 to 70 in good health. The source material was peripheral blood mononuclear cells. Partial CDR3 DNA: TGCGCCAGCAGCTTCAGGGGCCCGAAGATTGCAACTAATGAAAAA. Protein sequence: CASSFRGPKIATNEK. The whole CDR3 reads CASSFRGPKIATNEKLFF.